This passage covers 19 T cell receptor beta chains from one sample sequenced in a study of OX40 agonist ivuxolimab in advanced cancers. Data came from immunoSEQ multiplex PCR; TCRdb stores just in-frame clones and leaves some out. The table has around 70,000 clones, roughly 88% seen once. The source was CD4+ or CD8+ T cells sorted from blood, collected in a trial of the OX40 agonist ivuxolimab. The receptor set was obtained from an adult with an advanced solid tumor such as melanoma, head and neck, liver or kidney cancer.

The V and J genes are TRBV6-4 and TRBJ2-7; TRBD2 matches at 7 bases. The trim removed 6 bases at V and 1 base at J, leaving 9 bases unmatched. The germline gives CDR1 MRHNA, CDR2 SNTAGT. The CDR3 has 15 residues. CDR3: CASSAEGGGSYEQYF. CDR3 coding DNA: TGTGCCAGCAGCGCGGAGGGCGGGGGATCCTACGAGCAGTACTTC.

The V and J genes are TRBV6-4 and TRBJ2-3; the match to TRBD2 covers 8 bases. Germline V gene sequence: CDR1 MRHNA, CDR2 SNTAGT. J was trimmed by 0 bases and V by 2 bases; bases with no gene match: 4. The CDR3 is made up of 16 amino acids. CDR3 coding DNA: TGTGCCAGCAGTGACGGGGCTAGCGGGAGCACAGATACGCAGTATTTT. Protein product: CASSDGASGSTDTQYF.

This clone was seen a handful of times. The chain is built from TRBV19 and TRBJ1-1, with D unresolved. In germline, CDR1 is LNHDA, CDR2 SQIVND (reference sequence). Trimming took off 1 base at V and 5 bases at J, with 8 bases between the two ends. The CDR3 has 13 residues. CDR3 sequence (DNA): TGTGCCAGTAGTATAGGTCGGCGGACTGAAGCTTTCTTT. Translating gives CASSIGRRTEAFF.

V and J are TRBV7-2 and TRBJ1-2; D ambiguous. The CDR3 sequence is 13 residues long. V lost 4 bases and J lost 1, with 7 bases in between. Germline CDR1 SGHTA, CDR2 FQGNSA. The CDR3 DNA reads TGTGCCAGCAGCTCCCAGGTTAACTATGGCTACACCTTC. The encoded protein is CASSSQVNYGYTF.

The CDR3 region has the DNA TGTGCCAGCAGTTACTCGATTGGCGGGCTTGCCTACGAGCAGTACTTC. This sequence encodes CASSYSIGGLAYEQYF. This chain joins TRBV6-6 and TRBJ2-7; the D gene is possibly TRBD2 (5 bases). Germline assignment: CDR1 MNHNY and CDR2 SVGAGI (reference sequence). The CDR3 has 16 amino acids. V was trimmed by 0 bases and J by 2 bases, leaving 14 bases between them.

The CDR3 spells CASGDRHLGANVLTF. CDR3 bases: TGTGCCAGCGGGGACAGGCACCTTGGGGCCAACGTCCTGACTTTC. The chain uses TRBV25-1 and TRBJ2-6, with 8 bases aligning to TRBD1. CDR1 MGHDK and CDR2 SYGVNS come from the germline V gene. There are 15 residues in the CDR3. V dropped 8 bases and J dropped 3; count of bases not matched to a gene: 6. Full variable domain (rest looked up from reference TRBV25-1 and TRBJ2-6): EADIYQTPRYLVIGTGKKITLECSQTMGHDKMYWYQQDPGMELHLIHYSYGVNSTEKGDLSSESTVSRIRTEHFPLTLESARPSHTSQYLCASGDRHLGANVLTFGAGSRLTVL.

The chain couples TRBV30 to TRBJ1-1, with no clear D. The CDR3 spans 13 residues. In germline, CDR1 is GTSNPN, CDR2 SVGIG (reference sequence). V was trimmed by 1 base and J by 3 bases, leaving 9 bases between them. Written as DNA, the CDR3 is TGTGCCTGGAGTGCGGGGAGGGACACTGAAGCTTTCTTT. This gives the protein CAWSAGRDTEAFF.

This CDR3 is CASSRFDRGQNMNTEAFF. The CDR3 DNA is TGTGCCAGCTCACGCTTCGACAGGGGGCAGAACATGAACACTGAAGCTTTCTTT. J is TRBJ1-1 and V is TRBV18, with 10 bases aligning to TRBD1. J gave up 0 bases and V 4 bases, and 11 bases lay outside the gene matches. The CDR3 covers 18 residues. Germline V gene sequence: CDR1 KGHSH, CDR2 LQKENI. Full variable domain (missing parts from reference TRBV18 and TRBJ1-1): NAGVMQNPRHLVRRRGQEARLRCSPMKGHSHVYWYRQLPEEGLKFMVYLQKENIIDESGMPKERFSAEFPKEGPSILRIQQVVRGDSAAYFCASSRFDRGQNMNTEAFFGQGTRLTVV.

The V gene is TRBV19, the J gene TRBJ2-5; the match to TRBD2 covers 13 bases. The CDR3 sequence is 18 residues long. Per the germline V gene, CDR1 is LNHDA and CDR2 is SQIVND (reference sequence). V dropped 1 base and J dropped 6; count of bases not matched to a gene: 11. CDR3 nucleotide sequence: TGTGCCAGTAGTATAGGCAGACGGACTAGCGGGGGCTTAAAGACCCAGTACTTC. Translating gives CASSIGRRTSGGLKTQYF.

V is TRBV7-6 and J is TRBJ1-1; D gene ambiguous. The CDR3 loop spans 11 amino acids. The V end was cut by 1 base, the J end by 4 bases, with 1 base between. CDR1 and CDR2 (germline): SGHVS, FNYEAQ. In DNA, the CDR3 is TGTGCCAGCAGCTTAGTCACTGAAGCTTTCTTT. It encodes CASSLVTEAFF.

The chain links TRBV27 to TRBJ1-1; 7 bases are shared with TRBD1. Germline V CDR1 and CDR2: MNHEY, SMNVEV (reference sequence). J was trimmed by 0 bases and V by 5 bases; bases with no gene match: 3. The CDR3 runs 14 residues. In DNA form, the CDR3 reads TGTGCCAGCAGTCCGACAGGGTTGAACACTGAAGCTTTCTTT. Translated, it gives CASSPTGLNTEAFF.

This sequence joins TRBV29-1 and TRBJ1-2; no firm D call. The CDR3 covers 11 residues. V lost 4 bases, J lost 2 bases, and 5 bases lay in between. The germline gives CDR1 SQVTM, CDR2 ANQGSEA. CDR3 protein: CSVAENYGYTF. CDR3 nucleotides: TGCAGCGTTGCAGAAAACTATGGCTACACCTTC.

This clone was detected once. J is TRBJ1-4 and V is TRBV13, with D possibly TRBD1 on 6 matching bases. This CDR3 contains 14 residues. The V and J ends lost 5 bases and 10 bases respectively, with 17 bases between them. Germline V gene data show CDR1 as PRHDT and CDR2 as FYEKMQ (reference sequence). CDR3 sequence: CASSGRGRGGKLFF. The CDR3 DNA is TGTGCCAGCAGCGGCAGGGGCAGGGGTGGAAAACTGTTTTTT.

The chain has TRBV27 and TRBJ1-6; no reliable D call. Between the trimmed V and J ends, which lost 3 bases and 0 bases, there was a span of 6 bases. This CDR3 has 15 amino acids. Germline loops: CDR1 MNHEY, CDR2 SMNVEV (reference sequence). The CDR3 DNA is TGTGCCAGCAGTTTTTATAGCTCCTATAATTCACCCCTCCACTTT. Amino acid sequence: CASSFYSSYNSPLHF.

This chain uses TRBV19 with TRBJ2-7, with D perhaps matching TRBD1 (6 bases). CDR3 length: 14 amino acids. CDR1 and CDR2 from the germline V gene are LNHDA and SQIVND (reference sequence). Trimming left V 5 bases short and J 10 bases short, with 21 bases between. The CDR3, as DNA: TGTGCCAGTAGTGCTACCTCCGGGACATGGCTACAGTACTTC. This codes for CASSATSGTWLQYF. The full variable domain, completed using reference TRBV19 and TRBJ2-7, is DGGITQSPKYLFRKEGQNVTLSCEQNLNHDAMYWYRQDPGQGLRLIYYSQIVNDFQKGDIAEGYSVSREKKESFPLTVTSAQKNPTAFYLCASSATSGTWLQYFGPGTRLTVT.

The chain combines TRBV6-6 with TRBJ1-2; 10 nucleotides line up with TRBD1. The junction had 11 bases not matched to a gene; V was cut back by 8 bases and J by 2 bases. The CDR3 spans 16 residues. Germline CDR1 MNHNY, CDR2 SVGAGI (reference sequence). The DNA of the CDR3 is TGTGCCAGCCGACATTACGGGGGACAGGGGAACTATGGCTACACCTTC. Its protein is CASRHYGGQGNYGYTF.

This clone has just one count. The rearrangement uses TRBV7-9 and TRBJ1-1; 7 bases map to TRBD1. The CDR3 runs 15 residues. V was pared by 1 base and J by 3 bases, with 5 bases of the junction left unmatched. Germline CDR1 and CDR2: SEHNR and FQNEAQ (reference sequence). CDR3 nucleotide sequence: TGTGCCAGCAGCTTAGGGCCTACAGGGGACACTGAAGCTTTCTTT. Translated, it gives CASSLGPTGDTEAFF.

This clone occurred a few times. The chain is built from TRBV7-6 and TRBJ1-4; TRBD1 matches at 8 bases. The germline CDR1 and CDR2 sequences are SGHVS and FNYEAQ. The trim removed 5 bases at V and 3 bases at J, leaving 8 bases unmatched. The CDR3 is made up of 16 amino acids. CDR3 in amino acids: CASSPRQGQANEKLFF. In DNA form, the CDR3 reads TGTGCCAGCAGCCCCCGACAGGGGCAAGCTAATGAAAAACTGTTTTTT.

The V and J genes are TRBV9 and TRBJ2-1, with D perhaps matching TRBD1 or TRBD2 (5 bases each). CDR1 is SGDLS and CDR2 is YYNGEE in the germline V gene. V lost 0 bases and J lost 5, with 9 bases in between. The CDR3 has 14 residues. The CDR3 is CASSVVGENNEQFF. CDR3 bases: TGTGCCAGCAGCGTAGTGGGGGAAAACAATGAGCAGTTCTTC.